The 30 T cell receptor beta chains below all came from one sample that was sequenced in a study. TCRdb independently ran MiXCR on the 5' RACE reads; one entry per CDR3 protein. The data show around 34,000 distinct CDR3 sequences, 27% seen once. The sorted Tregs were CD4+CD25+CD127-/low cells. The specimen was tumor-infiltrating Tregs sorted from the breast tumor. These TCRs come from a female donor with breast cancer.

The rearrangement joins TRBV5-6 to TRBJ2-1; D is undetermined. This CDR3 has 14 residues. The germline CDR1 and CDR2 sequences are SGHDT and YYEEEE. With 0 bases removed from V and 5 bases from J, the gap between germline ends came to 9 bases. The CDR3 bases are TGTGCCAGCAGCTTGGTCCTTCAGGACAATGAGCAGTTCTTC. Residues: CASSLVLQDNEQFF.

This clonotype was detected a few times. This chain connects TRBV20-1 to TRBJ2-1; maybe TRBD2 (7 bases). The V gene lost 0 bases and the J gene lost 5 bases, with 14 bases spanning the gap. Per the germline V gene, CDR1 is DFQATT and CDR2 is SNEGSKA (reference sequence). The CDR3 has 15 residues. The CDR3 nucleotides are TGCAGTGCTAGAGATCGGGGGGCTGGGCACAATGAGCAGTTCTTC. Residues: CSARDRGAGHNEQFF.

With respect to this clonotype: A much larger clonotype is one base distant, so this may be a read error. The chain couples TRBV5-4 to TRBJ2-1; no definite D call. Germline CDR1 reads SGHNT; CDR2 reads YYREEE (reference sequence). The V end was cut by 4 bases, the J end by 8 bases, with 10 bases between. This CDR3 is 12 amino acids long. The CDR3 DNA sequence: TGTGCCAGCAGCACGGTTTCGGATGAGCAGTTCTTC. It translates to CASSTVSDEQFF.

Ten or more counts support this clonotype. V gene TRBV7-2 combines with J gene TRBJ1-1; D is possibly TRBD1 (6 bases). The CDR3 consists of 13 residues. V was clipped by 2 bases and J by 3 bases, with 7 bases between them. CDR1 and CDR2 (germline): SGHTA, FQGNSA. In DNA, the CDR3 is TGTGCCAGCAGCTTAAGGGGGGACACTGAAGCTTTCTTT. As protein: CASSLRGDTEAFF.

This clonotype was picked up many times. The gene calls are TRBV20-1 and TRBJ2-1; 8 bases line up with TRBD2. Trimming took 1 base from V and 7 from J; bases not matched to a gene: 6. The germline V gene has CDR1 DFQATT and CDR2 SNEGSKA (reference sequence). The CDR3 totals 14 residues. The CDR3 spells CSARVRTSWNEQFF. Here the CDR3 DNA reads TGCAGTGCTAGAGTTAGGACTAGCTGGAATGAGCAGTTCTTC.

This clonotype was observed many times. The chain joins TRBV29-1 to TRBJ2-1; 11 nucleotides line up with TRBD2. The V gene's germline CDR1 is SQVTM and CDR2 ANQGSEA. V lost 4 bases and J lost 4; bases outside the gene matches: 6. The CDR3 totals 15 residues. In DNA, the CDR3 is TGCAGCGTTGGCGCTAGCGGGAGGACTTACAATGAGCAGTTCTTC. It encodes CSVGASGRTYNEQFF.

Concerning this clonotype itself: A single base separates this from a much larger clone, so it may be a read error. The J gene is TRBJ2-3, the V gene TRBV20-1, with D possibly being TRBD2 (6 bases). This CDR3 region has 13 residues. Germline-derived CDR1 and CDR2 are DFQATT and SNEGSKA (reference sequence). The CDR3 is CRARGAGPDTQYF. The CDR3, as DNA: TGCAGAGCTAGAGGGGCGGGGCCAGATACGCAGTATTTT.

The CDR3: CASSPTSHSNQPQHF. CDR3 nucleotides: TGTGCCAGCTCACCAACGTCACATAGCAATCAGCCCCAGCATTTT. The V call is TRBV18, the J call TRBJ1-5; D unresolved. Per the germline V gene, CDR1 is KGHSH and CDR2 is LQKENI. CDR3 length equals 15 residues. V was pared by 2 bases and J by 0 bases, with 8 bases between. The entire variable domain, with the rest obtained from reference TRBV18 and TRBJ1-5, is as follows: NAGVMQNPRHLVRRRGQEARLRCSPMKGHSHVYWYRQLPEEGLKFMVYLQKENIIDESGMPKERFSAEFPKEGPSILRIQQVVRGDSAAYFCASSPTSHSNQPQHFGDGTRLSIL.

The chain employs TRBV6-6 and TRBJ2-1; D possibly corresponds to TRBD2 (6 bases). V lost 0 bases and J 4 bases, leaving 10 bases between the germline ends. Germline CDR1 and CDR2: MNHNY and SVGAGI (reference sequence). This CDR3 comprises 15 residues. CDR3 sequence reads: CASSYSGGAYNEQFF. The DNA of the CDR3 is TGTGCCAGCAGTTACTCCGGGGGAGCTTACAATGAGCAGTTCTTC.

Many counts were recorded for this clonotype. V is TRBV6-5 and J is TRBJ1-2; D is perhaps TRBD1 (6 bases). Germline V gives CDR1 MNHEY, CDR2 SVGAGI. V was cut by 6 bases and J by 0 bases, with 11 bases left in between. This CDR3 comprises 14 residues. Here the CDR3 DNA reads TGTGCCAGCAGCTGGACAGCCACTAACTATGGCTACACCTTC. Amino acids: CASSWTATNYGYTF.

A note on this clonotype: No DNA is shown, since the ends of the CDR3 on it are uncertain; the CDR3 is the one TCRdb lists. The genes are TRBV6-1 and TRBJ1-3; no check of the table's D call, TRBD1, against the DNA was made. The CDR3 length equals 15 residues, ends included. Per germline, CDR1 MNHNS and CDR2 SASEGT. CDR3 protein: CASSEMVGAGNTIHF.

This clonotype occurred a few times. This chain joins TRBV18 and TRBJ1-1; D gene unclear. The V end lost 1 base, the J end lost 7 bases, and 7 bases lay between the germline ends. The CDR3 is 12 amino acids. Germline-derived CDR1 and CDR2 are KGHSH and LQKENI. The CDR3 reads CASSPQDDEAFF. CDR3 sequence (DNA): TGTGCCAGCTCACCACAGGATGATGAAGCTTTCTTT. The whole variable domain, remainder taken from reference TRBV18 and TRBJ1-1, is NAGVMQNPRHLVRRRGQEARLRCSPMKGHSHVYWYRQLPEEGLKFMVYLQKENIIDESGMPKERFSAEFPKEGPSILRIQQVVRGDSAAYFCASSPQDDEAFFGQGTRLTVV.

This clonotype was counted only a few times. The V and J genes are TRBV7-2 and TRBJ2-3; TRBD1 matches 9 bases. Germline CDR1 SGHTA, CDR2 FQGNSA. This CDR3 is built from 12 residues. J gave up 12 bases and V 5 bases, and 6 bases lay outside the gene matches. The CDR3 sequence is CASSLIQGAQYF. The CDR3 DNA sequence: TGTGCCAGCAGCCTGATACAGGGGGCACAGTATTTT.

This clonotype was seen only a few times. This may be a read error, as it is one base from a much larger clone. The J gene is TRBJ2-3, the V gene TRBV20-1, with D unresolved. Per the germline V gene, CDR1 is DFQATT and CDR2 is SNEGSKA (reference sequence). The germline V and J ends were trimmed by 3 bases and 3 bases, with 7 bases remaining between them. The CDR3 loop spans 12 amino acids. This CDR3 is CSARGGTDTQYF. The CDR3 coding sequence is TGCAGTGCTAGGGGTGGGACAGATACGCAGTATTTT.

This clonotype occurred a few times. The chain recombines TRBV12-3 or TRBV12-4 with TRBJ2-3; 8 positions match TRBD2. Trimming at V came to 5 bases and at J to 3 bases, leaving 7 bases not matched to a gene. The CDR3 consists of 15 residues. The chain's CDR3 is CASSLPGLETDTQYF. In DNA form, the CDR3 reads TGTGCCAGCAGTCTGCCGGGACTAGAAACAGATACGCAGTATTTT.

This clonotype is deemed medium-sized (0.01 to 0.1%). This chain links TRBV12-3 or TRBV12-4 with TRBJ1-5, with D unclear. This CDR3 comprises 14 residues. Trimming cost V 3 bases and J 7 bases, with 13 bases left between them. In nucleotides, the CDR3 is TGTGCCAGCAGTTTTTCCGGGTCTGGGCAGCCCCAGCATTTT. The encoded protein is CASSFSGSGQPQHF.

The chain combines TRBV30 with TRBJ1-3; no reliable D call. V lost 0 bases to trimming and J lost 0 bases, with 12 bases between them. Germline V gene lookup returns CDR1 GTSNPN and CDR2 SVGIG (reference sequence). The CDR3 runs 16 residues. In DNA form, the CDR3 reads TGTGCCTGGAGTGTACCAGTTGCGTCCTCTGGAAACACCATATATTTT. Translated: CAWSVPVASSGNTIYF. Full variable domain (missing parts from reference TRBV30 and TRBJ1-3): SQTIHQWPATLVQPVGSPLSLECTVEGTSNPNLYWYRQAAGRGLQLLFYSVGIGQISSEVPQNLSASRPQDRQFILSSKKLLLSDSGFYLCAWSVPVASSGNTIYFGEGSWLTVV.

CDR3 DNA sequence: TGCGCCAGCAGCATGGGAGCGGTTAGCACAGATACGCAGTATTTT. It codes for CASSMGAVSTDTQYF. This chain links TRBV5-1 with TRBJ2-3; the D gene is possibly TRBD2 (5 bases). The CDR3 is made up of 15 amino acids. The germline V gene has CDR1 SGHRS and CDR2 YFSETQ. V was shortened by 4 bases and J by 0 bases, with 12 bases between the two germline ends. The full variable domain, with the rest looked up from reference TRBV5-1 and TRBJ2-3, is KAGVTQTPRYLIKTRGQQVTLSCSPISGHRSVSWYQQTPGQGLQFLFEYFSETQRNKGNFPGRFSGRQFSNSRSEMNVSTLELGDSALYLCASSMGAVSTDTQYFGPGTRLTVL.

There are a few counts of this clonotype. As the CDR3 is not closed by the conserved phenylalanine or tryptophan, this likely results from a read error. V and J are TRBV30 and TRBJ1-5; D possibly corresponds to TRBD1 (6 bases). This CDR3 comprises 14 residues. Trimming pared 3 bases from V and 8 bases from J, leaving 17 bases between. Per the germline V gene, CDR1 is GTSNPN and CDR2 is SVGIG (reference sequence). The CDR3, as DNA: TGTGCCTGGAGAGCTCAGGGGAAGGGTGAGCCCCAGCATTCT. This encodes CAWRAQGKGEPQHS.

Comments on this clonotype: Just one base apart from a much larger clone, this may be a read error. V usage is TRBV3-1 and J usage is TRBJ2-1, with 9 positions matching TRBD2. The CDR3 loop spans 16 amino acids. Germline V lookup: CDR1 LGHDT, CDR2 YNNKEL (reference sequence). DNA of the CDR3: TGTGCCAGCAGCCCTTATAGCGGGAGCTCCTACAATGAGCAGCTCTTC. It is translated as CASSPYSGSSYNEQLF.

This clonotype was picked up a small number of times. This could be a read error, since a much larger clone is one nucleotide away. The chain has TRBV2 and TRBJ1-6; D is unresolved. Germline V gives CDR1 SNHLY, CDR2 FYNNEI. This CDR3 has 16 amino acids. The CDR3 DNA reads TGTGCCGGCAGCCTGACAAGCTCTAAGGAGTATTCACCCCTCCACTTT. This codes for CAGSLTSSKEYSPLHF. The full variable domain, its missing parts supplied by reference TRBV2 and TRBJ1-6, is EPEVTQTPSHQVTQMGQEVILRCVPISNHLYFYWYRQILGQKVEFLVSFYNNEISEKSEIFDDQFSVERPDGSNFTLKIRSTKLEDSAMYFCAGSLTSSKEYSPLHFGNGTRLTVT.

Of note for this clonotype: The conserved phenylalanine or tryptophan normally closing the CDR3 is absent here, so this likely arose from a read error. The rearrangement joins TRBV20-1 to TRBJ2-1; D not resolved. Trimming left V 3 bases short and J 3 bases short, with 9 bases between. Per the germline V gene, CDR1 is DFQATT and CDR2 is SNEGSKA (reference sequence). This CDR3 comprises 13 residues. CDR3 sequence (DNA): TGCAGTGCTAGCCGAAAGCGCTACAATGAGCAGTTCTCC. It translates to CSASRKRYNEQFS.

In this sample, this clonotype turned up many times. The J gene is TRBJ1-1, the V gene TRBV10-1; 8 positions agree with TRBD1. CDR1 and CDR2 (germline): WNHNN, SYGVQD (reference sequence). The junction had 10 bases not matched to a gene; V was cut back by 6 bases and J by 7 bases. The CDR3 consists of 14 residues. The CDR3 nucleotides are TGCGCCAGCAGCCCCGAACGGACAGGGATTGAAGCTTTCTTT. Translation: CASSPERTGIEAFF.

V and J are TRBV7-9 and TRBJ1-1, with 8 bases that match TRBD1. V trimming: 7 bases; J trimming: 4 bases; junction bases outside the gene matches: 8. CDR3 length: 14 amino acids. Germline CDR1 SEHNR, CDR2 FQNEAQ (reference sequence). The CDR3 loop reads CASTWTGMATEAFF. The CDR3 bases are TGTGCCAGCACTTGGACAGGGATGGCCACTGAAGCTTTCTTT. Complete variable domain (other parts from reference TRBV7-9 and TRBJ1-1): DTGVSQNPRHKITKRGQNVTFRCDPISEHNRLYWYRQTLGQGPEFLTYFQNEAQLEKSRLLSDRFSAERPKGSFSTLEIQRTEQGDSAMYLCASTWTGMATEAFFGQGTRLTVV.

The chain has TRBV20-1 and TRBJ2-1; 12 bases fit TRBD2. This CDR3 comprises 14 residues. V lost 0 bases to trimming and J lost 8 bases; unmatched junction nucleotides: 2. CDR1 and CDR2 from the germline V gene are DFQATT and SNEGSKA (reference sequence). This chain's CDR3 is CSARETSGRYEQFF. DNA for the CDR3: TGCAGTGCTAGAGAGACTAGCGGGAGATATGAGCAGTTCTTC.

Regarding this clonotype: One base away lies a much larger clone, so this may be a sequencing read error. This sequence joins TRBV20-1 and TRBJ2-1; D might be TRBD2 (5 bases). In germline, CDR1 is DFQATT, CDR2 SNEGSKA (reference sequence). The CDR3 sequence is 14 residues long. Here the CDR3 reads CSARSAAPLNERFF. CDR3 nucleotide sequence: TGCAGTGCTAGGTCAGCGGCCCCCCTAAATGAGCGGTTCTTC.

The chain is built from TRBV20-1 and TRBJ1-2; the D gene is possibly TRBD1 (6 bases). The CDR3 is made up of 13 amino acids. Trimming left V 4 bases short and J 3 bases short, with 12 bases between. Looked up from germline, CDR1 is DFQATT and CDR2 is SNEGSKA (reference sequence). DNA for the CDR3: TGCAGTGCTAAACAGGGTGTCGACTATGGCTACACCTTC. It translates to CSAKQGVDYGYTF.

CDR3 sequence: CASSKGLTGAYNEQFF. The CDR3 DNA reads as TGTGCCAGCAGCAAAGGACTAACGGGGGCCTACAATGAGCAGTTCTTC. J is TRBJ2-1 and V is TRBV7-9; TRBD2 might be the D (6 bases). This CDR3 region has 16 residues. V dropped 5 bases and J dropped 2 bases, with 16 bases sitting between them. Germline loops: CDR1 SEHNR, CDR2 FQNEAQ (reference sequence). Complete variable domain (other parts from reference TRBV7-9 and TRBJ2-1): DTGVSQNPRHKITKRGQNVTFRCDPISEHNRLYWYRQTLGQGPEFLTYFQNEAQLEKSRLLSDRFSAERPKGSFSTLEIQRTEQGDSAMYLCASSKGLTGAYNEQFFGPGTRLTVL.

This clonotype was picked up many times. The chain combines TRBV20-1 with TRBJ2-1; D is perhaps TRBD2 (5 bases). The CDR3 sequence is 11 residues long. Between the trimmed V and J ends, which lost 3 bases and 9 bases, there was a span of 9 bases. The germline gives CDR1 DFQATT, CDR2 SNEGSKA (reference sequence). The CDR3 coding sequence is TGCAGTGCTAGCCAGGACTTTGAGCAGTTCTTC. Encoded protein: CSASQDFEQFF.

Comment on this clonotype: Lacking the conserved final phenylalanine or tryptophan, this CDR3 likely reflects a read error. The genes are TRBV20-1 and TRBJ2-3, with 9 bases lining up with TRBD2. The CDR3 has 16 amino acids. With 3 bases clipped from V and 4 bases from J, the junction kept 11 bases outside the gene matches. Germline assignment: CDR1 DFQATT and CDR2 SNEGSKA (reference sequence). The CDR3 DNA reads as TGCAGTGCTAGGCCCTGGCCTAGCGGGAAAGCAGATACGCAGTATCTT. Translation gives CSARPWPSGKADTQYL.